These T cell receptor beta chains were read from a single sample in a study of CD8 T cells in ankylosing spondylitis. Using its own MiXCR run on the 5' RACE reads, TCRdb lists one record per CDR3 protein. Here the sample spans 150,000 to 200,000 distinct CDR3 sequences, 13% being singletons. The sequenced sample consisted of blood, either unsorted or a sorted T cell fraction (not recorded which). Source of these receptors: a female donor with ankylosing spondylitis or in good health (not recorded which). The CDR3 runs from the conserved cysteine through the conserved F or W. The order of the fields is CDR3 protein, CDR3 DNA, J gene, clone size, D gene, V gene. A D gene is named only where the DNA matches it firmly. The listing skips clone size in some rows; elsewhere it reads once, few, many or a size class.

CDR3 protein: CASSSDRGDTIYF
CDR3 DNA: TGTGCCAGCAGTTCGGACAGGGGGGACACCATATATTTT
J gene: TRBJ1-3
clone size: many
D gene: TRBD1
V gene: TRBV6-5

CDR3 protein: CSVEPWGKGDYGNTIYF
CDR3 DNA: TGCAGCGTTGAACCTTGGGGAAAAGGGGACTATGGAAACACCATATATTTT
J gene: TRBJ1-3
clone size: few
D gene: NA
V gene: TRBV29-1

CDR3 protein: CASSSTRGRTEAFF
CDR3 DNA: TGTGCCAGCAGCTCTACCAGGGGGCGCACTGAAGCTTTCTTT
J gene: TRBJ1-1
clone size: many
D gene: TRBD1
V gene: TRBV7-2

CDR3 protein: CASRGGAGAEAFF
CDR3 DNA: TGTGCCAGCCGAGGGGGGGCCGGGGCTGAAGCTTTCTTT
J gene: TRBJ1-1
clone size: many
D gene: NA
V gene: TRBV28

CDR3 protein: CSVVLLDTQYF
CDR3 DNA: TGCAGCGTTGTTCTGCTAGATACGCAGTATTTT
J gene: TRBJ2-3
clone size: medium-sized
D gene: NA
V gene: TRBV29-1

CDR3 protein: CATMGPHSYEQYF
CDR3 DNA: TGTGCCACCATGGGACCGCACTCCTACGAGCAGTACTTC
J gene: TRBJ2-7
clone size: few
D gene: NA
V gene: TRBV10-3

CDR3 protein: CASSFAGGPSSYNSPLHF
CDR3 DNA: TGTGCCAGCAGTTTCGCCGGCGGCCCGAGCTCCTATAATTCACCCCTCCACTTT
J gene: TRBJ1-6
clone size: many
D gene: NA
V gene: TRBV12-3/TRBV12-4

CDR3 protein: CASSRRDRDEQYF
CDR3 DNA: TGTGCCAGCAGCCGCCGGGACAGGGACGAGCAGTACTTC
J gene: TRBJ2-7
clone size: NA
D gene: TRBD1
V gene: TRBV7-2

CDR3 protein: CASSPGPRVEQFF
CDR3 DNA: TGTGCCAGCTCACCGGGCCCCAGGGTTGAGCAGTTCTTC
J gene: TRBJ2-1
clone size: NA
D gene: NA
V gene: TRBV18

CDR3 protein: CASSQEGANTEAFF
CDR3 DNA: TGCGCCAGCAGCCAAGAAGGAGCGAACACTGAAGCTTTCTTT
J gene: TRBJ1-1
clone size: many
D gene: NA
V gene: TRBV4-3

CDR3 protein: CASSLALASAYEQYF
CDR3 DNA: TGTGCCAGCAGCTTAGCGCTAGCCTCAGCCTACGAGCAGTACTTC
J gene: TRBJ2-7
clone size: NA
D gene: NA
V gene: TRBV7-2

CDR3 protein: CSARAPQGEYTEAFF
CDR3 DNA: TGCAGTGCTAGAGCCCCCCAGGGTGAATACACTGAAGCTTTCTTT
J gene: TRBJ1-1
clone size: NA
D gene: NA
V gene: TRBV20-1

CDR3 protein: CASSPSGTGGSPLHF
CDR3 DNA: TGTGCCAGCTCACCCTCCGGGACAGGTGGTTCACCCCTCCACTTT
J gene: TRBJ1-6
clone size: NA
D gene: TRBD1
V gene: TRBV18

CDR3 protein: CASKSTGADTQYF
CDR3 DNA: TGTGCCAGCAAATCCACAGGGGCAGATACGCAGTATTTT
J gene: TRBJ2-3
clone size: many
D gene: TRBD1
V gene: TRBV6-1

CDR3 protein: CASSFTGPRKDTIYF
CDR3 DNA: TGTGCCAGCAGTTTTACCGGGCCCCGGAAGGACACCATATATTTT
J gene: TRBJ1-3
clone size: many
D gene: NA
V gene: TRBV6-5

CDR3 protein: CSASPTSLTDTQYF
CDR3 DNA: TGCAGTGCTAGCCCGACTAGCCTCACAGATACGCAGTATTTT
J gene: TRBJ2-3
clone size: NA
D gene: TRBD2
V gene: TRBV20-1

CDR3 protein: CASSQVAGGPREQYF
CDR3 DNA: TGCGCCAGCAGCCAAGTGGCGGGAGGACCCAGAGAGCAGTACTTC
J gene: TRBJ2-7
clone size: NA
D gene: TRBD2
V gene: TRBV4-3

CDR3 protein: CASSLSMAGNEKLFF
CDR3 DNA: TGTGCCAGCAGCTTATCTATGGCAGGGAATGAAAAACTGTTTTTT
J gene: TRBJ1-4
clone size: NA
D gene: NA
V gene: TRBV7-2

CDR3 protein: CASSPVSGGVLRVQYF
CDR3 DNA: TGTGCCAGCAGTCCCGTGAGTGGGGGGGTTTTACGAGTGCAGTACTTC
J gene: TRBJ2-7
clone size: many
D gene: TRBD2
V gene: TRBV28

CDR3 protein: CSGPGLTPGEQYF
CDR3 DNA: TGCAGTGGCCCGGGACTAACACCGGGCGAGCAGTACTTC
J gene: TRBJ2-7
clone size: many
D gene: TRBD2
V gene: TRBV20-1

CDR3 protein: CASSLGRGLGYTF
CDR3 DNA: TGTGCCAGCAGCCTGGGGCGGGGTTTGGGCTACACCTTC
J gene: TRBJ1-2
clone size: few
D gene: NA
V gene: TRBV12-3/TRBV12-4

CDR3 protein: CSVEGEAGLNTGELFF
CDR3 DNA: TGCAGCGTTGAAGGAGAGGCGGGCCTGAACACCGGGGAGCTGTTTTTT
J gene: TRBJ2-2
clone size: many
D gene: NA
V gene: TRBV29-1

CDR3 protein: CATSRDRPGVGYTF
CDR3 DNA: TGTGCCACCAGCAGAGATCGGCCAGGGGTCGGCTACACCTTC
J gene: TRBJ1-2
clone size: NA
D gene: NA
V gene: TRBV15

CDR3 protein: CASSFAGVRGAQYF
CDR3 DNA: TGTGCCAGCAGCTTTGCGGGAGTTCGGGGGGCGCAGTATTTT
J gene: TRBJ2-3
clone size: NA
D gene: TRBD2
V gene: TRBV7-2

CDR3 protein: CASSQGVSYEQYF
CDR3 DNA: TGCGCCAGCAGCCAAGGAGTCTCCTACGAGCAGTACTTC
J gene: TRBJ2-7
clone size: NA
D gene: NA
V gene: TRBV4-3

CDR3 protein: CASSFSSPGATNEKLFF
CDR3 DNA: TGTGCCAGCAGCTTTTCCAGTCCCGGGGCAACTAATGAAAAACTGTTTTTT
J gene: TRBJ1-4
clone size: many
D gene: NA
V gene: TRBV5-6

CDR3 protein: CASSQQGAPSGQPQHF
CDR3 DNA: TGTGCCAGCAGCCAACAGGGGGCCCCCAGCGGGCAGCCCCAGCATTTT
J gene: TRBJ1-5
clone size: few
D gene: TRBD1
V gene: TRBV12-3/TRBV12-4

CDR3 protein: CASSILGYSRELGETQYF
CDR3 DNA: TGCGCCAGCAGCATCCTGGGGTACTCGCGGGAGCTGGGTGAGACCCAGTACTTC
J gene: TRBJ2-5
clone size: few
D gene: TRBD2
V gene: TRBV5-1

CDR3 protein: CASSMSRGQSAPEF
CDR3 DNA: TGTGCCAGTAGTATGTCCAGGGGGCAATCAGCCCCAGAATTT
J gene: TRBJ1-5
clone size: many
D gene: TRBD1
V gene: TRBV19

CDR3 protein: CSVTEHNEKLFF
CDR3 DNA: TGCAGTGTAACAGAACATAATGAAAAACTGTTTTTT
J gene: TRBJ1-4
clone size: many
D gene: NA
V gene: TRBV20-1

CDR3 protein: CASSLGASSTDTQYF
CDR3 DNA: TGCGCCAGCAGCTTGGGAGCCTCTAGCACAGATACGCAGTATTTT
J gene: TRBJ2-3
clone size: many
D gene: NA
V gene: TRBV5-1

CDR3 protein: CASSRGLAGGNEQFF
CDR3 DNA: TGTGCCAGCAGTCGCGGACTAGCGGGAGGGAATGAGCAGTTCTTC
J gene: TRBJ2-1
clone size: few
D gene: TRBD2
V gene: TRBV28

CDR3 protein: CASRKTGQETQYF
CDR3 DNA: TGTGCCAGCAGGAAGACAGGGCAAGAGACCCAGTACTTC
J gene: TRBJ2-5
clone size: many
D gene: TRBD1
V gene: TRBV6-1

CDR3 protein: CASSPGIGSGYTF
CDR3 DNA: TGTGCCAGCAGCCCAGGTATAGGCTCGGGCTACACCTTC
J gene: TRBJ1-2
clone size: NA
D gene: NA
V gene: TRBV5-6

CDR3 protein: CATSEGDYSYNEQFF
CDR3 DNA: TGTGCCACCAGTGAGGGGGACTACTCCTACAATGAGCAGTTCTTC
J gene: TRBJ2-1
clone size: many
D gene: TRBD2
V gene: TRBV24-1

CDR3 protein: CASSELRDRGIKTEAFF
CDR3 DNA: TGCGCCAGCAGCGAACTCCGGGACAGGGGGATTAAGACTGAAGCTTTCTTT
J gene: TRBJ1-1
clone size: many
D gene: TRBD1
V gene: TRBV5-1

CDR3 protein: CASSPQGQGYQPQHF
CDR3 DNA: TGTGCCAGCTCACCACAGGGACAGGGGTATCAGCCCCAGCATTTT
J gene: TRBJ1-5
clone size: NA
D gene: TRBD1
V gene: TRBV18

CDR3 protein: CASGDRRYREQYF
CDR3 DNA: TGTGCCAGCGGGGACAGGAGGTATCGTGAGCAGTACTTC
J gene: TRBJ2-7
clone size: many
D gene: TRBD1
V gene: TRBV28

CDR3 protein: CASKLGPSSYEQYF
CDR3 DNA: TGTGCCAGCAAACTGGGCCCAAGCTCCTACGAGCAGTACTTC
J gene: TRBJ2-7
clone size: many
D gene: NA
V gene: TRBV12-3/TRBV12-4

CDR3 protein: CASSPTGTGNTIYF
CDR3 DNA: TGTGCCAGCAGCCCGACAGGTACTGGAAACACCATATATTTT
J gene: TRBJ1-3
clone size: many
D gene: NA
V gene: TRBV4-2

CDR3 protein: CASSLNGFEGAQYF
CDR3 DNA: TGTGCCAGCAGCTTAAACGGATTCGAAGGGGCGCAGTATTTT
J gene: TRBJ2-3
clone size: NA
D gene: NA
V gene: TRBV7-2

CDR3 protein: CASSTTGYLEQYF
CDR3 DNA: TGTGCCAGCAGTACGACAGGGTACCTCGAGCAGTACTTC
J gene: TRBJ2-7
clone size: many
D gene: TRBD1
V gene: TRBV6-2/TRBV6-3

CDR3 protein: CASSSASTGPRGYTF
CDR3 DNA: TGTGCCAGCAGCTCAGCTTCGACAGGGCCCAGGGGCTACACCTTC
J gene: TRBJ1-2
clone size: NA
D gene: TRBD1
V gene: TRBV7-9

CDR3 protein: CSVSTQATGEAFF
CDR3 DNA: TGCAGCGTCTCTACCCAAGCAACGGGTGAAGCTTTCTTT
J gene: TRBJ1-1
clone size: few
D gene: NA
V gene: TRBV29-1